This T cell receptor (beta chain) was recovered during a study of blood T cell repertoires in COVID-19. Overall study: The United States, Italy and Spain were the sources of the acute and convalescent COVID-19 samples. The analysed material was cDNA or gDNA that came from T cells, B-cell-depleted T cells, or PBMCs.

As originally analysed: Amplification of reference gene primers was used by the study to estimate nucleated cell counts. Assay used: immunoSEQ multiplex PCR; TCRdb lists only in-frame clones, some missing. V and J calls and clone size are copied from that table; D and trimming were computed from the DNA. The sample yields around 130,000 clones, about 87% seen once. Germline V gene lookup returns CDR1 MGHDK and CDR2 SYGVNS. The V segment lost 6 bases and the J segment 4 bases; nucleotides outside the gene matches: 4. This CDR3 is 13 amino acids long. Sequences were obtained from peripheral blood. This chain uses TRBV25-1 with TRBJ1-2; TRBD1 agrees at 8 bases. The clonotype originates from a woman between 50 and 59 years old with acute or convalescent COVID-19. In nucleotides, the CDR3 is TGTGCCAGCAGCCTGGGACAGGCCTATGGCTACACCTTC. Its protein is CASSLGQAYGYTF.